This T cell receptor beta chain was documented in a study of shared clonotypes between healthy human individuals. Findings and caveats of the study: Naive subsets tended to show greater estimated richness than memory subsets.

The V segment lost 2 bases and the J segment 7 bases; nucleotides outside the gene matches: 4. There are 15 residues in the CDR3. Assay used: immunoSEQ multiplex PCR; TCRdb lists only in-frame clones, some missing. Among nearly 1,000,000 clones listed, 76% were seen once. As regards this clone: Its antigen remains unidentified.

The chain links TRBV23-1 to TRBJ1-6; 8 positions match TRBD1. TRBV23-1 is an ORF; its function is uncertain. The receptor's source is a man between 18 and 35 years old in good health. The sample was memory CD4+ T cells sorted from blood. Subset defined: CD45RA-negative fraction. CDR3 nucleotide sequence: TGCGCCAGCAGTCAAGTGACAGGGGCGAATTCACCCCTCCACTTT. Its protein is CASSQVTGANSPLHF.